This is a list of T cell receptor beta chains from one sample in a study of CD8+ T cells in alopecia areata. Here immunoSEQ multiplex PCR was the method, and the copy in TCRdb shows in-frame clones only, minus some. This sample has about 180,000 clones, with 63% found just once. The starting material was CD4+ T cells sorted from blood, obtained at week 0. These receptors were taken from a human donor with alopecia areata. The CDR3 runs from the conserved cysteine through the conserved F or W. Each record gives: clone size, D gene, J gene, V gene, CDR3 protein, CDR3 DNA. A D gene is named only where the DNA matches it firmly. Clone size, where shown, is once, few, many, or a class for clones that have expanded.

.	.	TRBJ2-5	TRBV29-1	CSVLDGKQETQYF	TGCAGCGTTCTCGACGGAAAACAAGAGACCCAGTACTTC
few	.	TRBJ1-4	TRBV12-5	CASGLDLNEKLFF	TGTGCTAGTGGTCTTGACCTTAATGAAAAACTGTTTTTT
.	.	TRBJ1-1	TRBV5-1	CASMTGRNTEAFF	TGCGCCAGCATGACAGGTCGGAACACTGAAGCTTTCTTT
.	.	TRBJ2-3	TRBV30	CAWRWGVAADTQYF	TGTGCCTGGAGATGGGGGGTCGCTGCAGATACGCAGTATTTT
.	.	TRBJ2-7	TRBV5-1	CASSLDVQGGEQYF	TGCGCCAGCAGCTTGGATGTCCAGGGCGGCGAGCAGTACTTC
.	TRBD1	TRBJ1-1	TRBV5-1	CASSLGGTEGEAFF	TGCGCCAGCAGCTTGGGTGGGACAGAAGGTGAAGCTTTCTTT
.	.	TRBJ1-1	TRBV7-2	CASSSGQMNTEAFF	TGTGCCAGCAGCTCCGGACAGATGAACACTGAAGCTTTCTTT
once	.	TRBJ2-3	TRBV29-1	CSADSTDTQYF	TGCAGCGCCGACAGCACAGATACGCAGTATTTT
few	.	TRBJ1-4	TRBV30	CAWSLGAGVGEKLFF	TGTGCCTGGAGTCTGGGGGCAGGGGTGGGTGAAAAACTGTTTTTT
.	TRBD1	TRBJ1-2	TRBV14	CASSQEGGNGYTF	TGTGCCAGCAGCCAAGAAGGGGGCAATGGCTACACCTTC
few	TRBD1	TRBJ1-5	TRBV30	CAWRRQGMSNQPQHF	TGTGCCTGGAGGAGACAGGGGATGAGCAATCAGCCCCAGCATTTT
.	.	TRBJ1-5	TRBV4-3	CASSQEEGRGQPQHF	TGCGCCAGCAGCCAAGAGGAGGGAAGGGGTCAGCCCCAGCATTTT
few	.	TRBJ2-5	TRBV11-1	CASSFGETQYF	TGTGCCAGCAGCTTCGGAGAGACCCAGTACTTC
few	TRBD1	TRBJ1-6	TRBV30	CAYTPGQYNSPLHF	TGTGCCTATACACCGGGACAGTATAATTCACCCCTCCACTTT
once	.	TRBJ2-1	TRBV7-9	CASSLASGIWEQFF	TGTGCCAGCAGCTTAGCGAGCGGTATTTGGGAGCAGTTCTTC
.	.	TRBJ2-1	TRBV9	CASSVLQSSYNEQFF	TGTGCCAGCAGCGTACTCCAGAGCTCCTACAATGAGCAGTTCTTC
.	.	TRBJ2-2	TRBV9	CASSSRIHLNTGELFF	TGTGCCAGCAGCTCCCGCATCCACCTGAACACCGGGGAGCTGTTTTTT
.	TRBD2	TRBJ2-7	TRBV25-1	CASSAPTGGFSYEQYF	TGTGCCAGCAGTGCCCCCACCGGGGGGTTCTCCTACGAGCAGTACTTC
once	TRBD1	TRBJ2-1	TRBV29-1	CSVARTGTAYNEQFF	TGCAGCGTTGCCCGAACTGGGACAGCCTACAATGAGCAGTTCTTC
.	.	TRBJ2-4	TRBV5-1	CASRETGQDIQYF	TGCGCCAGCAGGGAGACCGGGCAGGACATTCAGTACTTC